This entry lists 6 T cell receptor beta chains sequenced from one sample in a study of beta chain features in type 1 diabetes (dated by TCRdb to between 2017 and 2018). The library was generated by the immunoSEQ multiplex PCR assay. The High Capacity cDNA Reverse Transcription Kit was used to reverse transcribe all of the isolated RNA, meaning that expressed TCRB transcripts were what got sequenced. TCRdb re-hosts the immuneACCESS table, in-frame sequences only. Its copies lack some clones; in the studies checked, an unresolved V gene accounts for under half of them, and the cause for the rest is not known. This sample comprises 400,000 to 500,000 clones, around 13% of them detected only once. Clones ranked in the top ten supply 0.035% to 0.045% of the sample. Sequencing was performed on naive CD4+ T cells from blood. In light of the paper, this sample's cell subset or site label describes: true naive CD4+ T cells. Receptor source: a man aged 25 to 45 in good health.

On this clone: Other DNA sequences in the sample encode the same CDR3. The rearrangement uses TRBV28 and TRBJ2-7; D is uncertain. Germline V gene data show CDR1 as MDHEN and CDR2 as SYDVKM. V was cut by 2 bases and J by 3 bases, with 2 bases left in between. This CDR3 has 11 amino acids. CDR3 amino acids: CASSLDYEQYF. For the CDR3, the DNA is TGTGCCAGCAGTTTAGACTACGAGCAGTACTTC.

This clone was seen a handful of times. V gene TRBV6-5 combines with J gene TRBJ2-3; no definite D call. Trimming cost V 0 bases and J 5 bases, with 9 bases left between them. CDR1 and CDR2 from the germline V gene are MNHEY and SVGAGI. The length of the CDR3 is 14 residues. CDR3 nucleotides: TGTGCCAGCAGTTACTCGATGGGTAGAGATACGCAGTATTTT. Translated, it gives CASSYSMGRDTQYF.

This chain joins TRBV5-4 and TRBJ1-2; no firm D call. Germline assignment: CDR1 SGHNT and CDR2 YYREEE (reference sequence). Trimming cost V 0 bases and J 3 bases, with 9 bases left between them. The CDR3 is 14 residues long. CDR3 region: CASSLEASHYGYTF. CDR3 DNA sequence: TGTGCCAGCAGCTTGGAGGCCAGCCACTATGGCTACACCTTC.

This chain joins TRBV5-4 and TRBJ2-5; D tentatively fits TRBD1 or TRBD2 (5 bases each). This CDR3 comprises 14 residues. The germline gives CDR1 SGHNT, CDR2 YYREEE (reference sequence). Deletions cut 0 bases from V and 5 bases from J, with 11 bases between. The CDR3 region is CASSLGRDGETQYF. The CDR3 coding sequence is TGTGCCAGCAGCTTGGGCCGGGACGGGGAGACCCAGTACTTC.

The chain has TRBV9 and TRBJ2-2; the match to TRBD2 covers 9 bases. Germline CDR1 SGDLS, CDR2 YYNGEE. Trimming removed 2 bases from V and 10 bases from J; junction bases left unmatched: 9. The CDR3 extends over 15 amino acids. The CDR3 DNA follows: TGTGCCAGCAGCGTCGGGACTAGCAGAAACGAGGAGCTGTTTTTT. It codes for CASSVGTSRNEELFF.

This chain's CDR3 is CASSLRQTYGYTF. CDR3 in DNA: TGTGCCAGCAGCTTGAGACAGACCTATGGCTACACCTTC. The rearrangement joins TRBV5-6 to TRBJ1-2; maybe TRBD1 (5 bases). Per germline, CDR1 SGHDT and CDR2 YYEEEE. V was pared by 1 base and J by 4 bases, with 8 bases between. CDR3 length: 13 residues. The full variable domain, with the rest looked up from reference TRBV5-6 and TRBJ1-2, is DAGVTQSPTHLIKTRGQQVTLRCSPKSGHDTVSWYQQALGQGPQFIFQYYEEEERQRGNFPDRFSGHQFPNYSSELNVNALLLGDSALYLCASSLRQTYGYTFGSGTRLTVV.